These 22 T cell receptor beta chains originate from one sample sequenced in a study of blood T cell repertoires in COVID-19. TCRdb keeps only in-frame clones here, not all; method: immunoSEQ multiplex PCR. The repertoire holds approximately 250,000 clones, 75% to 90% seen once, with over 3.5% in the top ten. Sequencing input: PBMCs or T cells enriched from blood (not recorded which). The source is a woman in her 30s with acute COVID-19.

The V call is TRBV28, the J call TRBJ1-3; D may be TRBD1 (6 bases). V dropped 4 bases and J dropped 5 bases, with 9 bases sitting between them. The V gene's germline CDR1 is MDHEN and CDR2 SYDVKM. This CDR3 contains 13 residues. The CDR3: CASSWQGRNTIYF. The CDR3 coding sequence is TGTGCCAGCAGTTGGCAGGGGAGAAACACCATATATTTT.

The chain combines TRBV27 with TRBJ1-5; D may be TRBD1 (6 bases). V shed 4 bases and J shed 3 bases, with 13 bases lying between them. Germline V lookup: CDR1 MNHEY, CDR2 SMNVEV (reference sequence). The CDR3 has 15 amino acids. CDR3 DNA sequence: TGTGCCAGCAGTTCTTCCACAGGGTACAATCAGCCCCAGCATTTT. Encoded protein: CASSSSTGYNQPQHF.

The chain couples TRBV5-4 to TRBJ2-7; 9 positions agree with TRBD2. CDR1 is SGHNT, CDR2 YYREEE, per germline (reference sequence). V lost 3 bases, J lost 6 bases, and 7 bases stayed unmatched. The CDR3 covers 14 residues. As DNA, the CDR3 is TGTGCCAGCAGCTCGCGCGGACTAGCGTCCGAGCAGTACTTC. This translates into CASSSRGLASEQYF.

There are a few counts of this clone. The chain carries TRBV3-1 (or the pseudogene TRBV3-2) and TRBJ2-7; 7 bases agree with TRBD2. Looked up from germline, CDR1 is LGHDT and CDR2 is YNNKEL (reference sequence). The J segment lost 0 bases and the V segment lost 3 bases, leaving 14 bases of the junction unmatched. The CDR3 is 18 residues long. The CDR3 region has the DNA TGTGCCAGCAGCCATACAACCTCTCCCGGGAGGAGCTCCTACGAGCAGTACTTC. Protein sequence: CASSHTTSPGRSSYEQYF.

The chain combines TRBV5-1 with TRBJ2-3, with 10 bases lining up with TRBD2. J lost 4 bases, V lost 0 bases, and 17 bases had no gene match. CDR3 length: 20 residues. Germline V gene lookup returns CDR1 SGHRS and CDR2 YFSETQ. CDR3: CASSLGSSGSTGSAADTQYF. As DNA, the CDR3 is TGCGCCAGCAGCTTGGGTTCTAGCGGGAGTACGGGCTCCGCTGCAGATACGCAGTATTTT.

The chain is built from TRBV9 and TRBJ2-1, with D perhaps matching TRBD1 (6 bases). V dropped 0 bases and J dropped 10 bases, with 8 bases sitting between them. The germline gives CDR1 SGDLS, CDR2 YYNGEE. This CDR3 is built from 12 residues. Here the CDR3 reads CASSVVGQEQFF. The CDR3 DNA sequence: TGTGCCAGCAGCGTAGTTGGACAGGAGCAGTTCTTC.

V usage is TRBV11-1 and J usage is TRBJ1-1; 10 bases match TRBD1. The CDR3 sequence is 16 residues long. V lost 4 bases to trimming and J lost 4 bases; unmatched junction nucleotides: 9. Germline loops: CDR1 SGHAT, CDR2 FQDESV (reference sequence). The CDR3 loop reads CASSSPGQGRGTEAFF. The CDR3 coding sequence is TGTGCCAGCAGCTCCCCGGGACAGGGGAGAGGCACTGAAGCTTTCTTT.

The CDR3 loop reads CASSSRGQALRLGGYTF. The CDR3 bases are TGTGCCAGCAGCAGTAGAGGACAGGCCCTAAGGCTTGGTGGCTACACCTTC. The chain has TRBV6-2 or TRBV6-3 and TRBJ1-2; 7 nucleotides agree with TRBD1. V was pared by 6 bases and J by 7 bases, with 20 bases of the junction left unmatched. Germline V CDR1 and CDR2: MNHEY, SVGEGT. The CDR3 is 17 amino acids.

As DNA, the CDR3 is TGTGCCAGCAGCCAAGCGACAGGATCCAATCAGCCCCAGCATTTT. It encodes CASSQATGSNQPQHF. This chain links TRBV4-2 with TRBJ1-5, with D tentatively TRBD1 (6 bases). The CDR3 contains 15 residues. CDR1 and CDR2 from the germline V gene are LGHNA and YNFKEQ. V was shortened by 1 base and J by 3 bases, with 10 bases between the two germline ends.

The V call is TRBV28, the J call TRBJ2-1, with a tentative D call TRBD1 (5 bases). The CDR3 sequence is 16 residues long. Germline V lookup: CDR1 MDHEN, CDR2 SYDVKM. Trimming removed 5 bases from V and 3 bases from J, with 17 bases in between. In nucleotides, the CDR3 is TGTGCCAGCAGTCTACGAACAGGACCCCTCTACAATGAGCAGTTCTTC. Amino acid sequence: CASSLRTGPLYNEQFF. Drawing the rest from reference TRBV28 and TRBJ2-1, the complete variable domain is DVKVTQSSRYLVKRTGEKVFLECVQDMDHENMFWYRQDPGLGLRLIYFSYDVKMKEKGDIPEGYSVSREKKERFSLILESASTNQTSMYLCASSLRTGPLYNEQFFGPGTRLTVL.

This sequence joins TRBV29-1 and TRBJ1-4, with D unresolved. Germline V gene lookup returns CDR1 SQVTM and CDR2 ANQGSEA. The V end was cut by 3 bases, the J end by 8 bases, with 13 bases between. The CDR3 sequence is 13 residues long. The CDR3 DNA reads as TGCAGCGTTGAGGAGGGAGGCAGGGAAAAACTGTTTTTT. It codes for CSVEEGGREKLFF.

The chain couples TRBV5-4 to TRBJ2-3; 8 bases fit TRBD2. The junction had 6 bases not matched to a gene; V was cut back by 3 bases and J by 0 bases. CDR3 length equals 16 residues. The germline V gene has CDR1 SGHNT and CDR2 YYREEE (reference sequence). The CDR3 nucleotides read TGTGCCAGCAGCTCTACACTAGCGGCTAGCACAGATACGCAGTATTTT. This encodes CASSSTLAASTDTQYF.

This chain joins TRBV6-1 and TRBJ1-6, with D possibly matching TRBD1 (5 bases). The length of the CDR3 is 15 residues. The germline CDR1 and CDR2 sequences are MNHNS and SASEGT. V was trimmed by 0 bases and J by 7 bases, leaving 10 bases between them. CDR3 amino acids: CASSEAPGKNSPLHF. CDR3 bases: TGTGCCAGCAGTGAAGCGCCAGGGAAAAATTCACCCCTCCACTTT.

V is TRBV7-2 and J is TRBJ2-1; TRBD1 might be the D (6 bases). Per germline, CDR1 SGHTA and CDR2 FQGNSA. This CDR3 is 16 amino acids long. V lost 5 bases, J lost 2 bases, and 16 bases lay in between. CDR3 protein: CASSQTRDTTYNEQFF. CDR3 sequence (DNA): TGTGCCAGCAGCCAGACCCGGGACACCACCTACAATGAGCAGTTCTTC.

The chain combines TRBV11-1 with TRBJ2-5, with 8 bases that match TRBD1. There are 16 residues in the CDR3. Trimming removed 0 bases from V and 5 bases from J; junction bases left unmatched: 8. Per the germline V gene, CDR1 is SGHAT and CDR2 is FQDESV (reference sequence). CDR3 sequence (DNA): TGTGCCAGCAGCTTAGCTTGGACAGGGAGATTTGAGACCCAGTACTTC. Residues: CASSLAWTGRFETQYF.

The rearrangement joins TRBV10-3 to TRBJ2-3, with D tentatively TRBD1 (5 bases). The V end lost 4 bases, the J end lost 2 bases, and 19 bases lay between the germline ends. The CDR3 runs 17 residues. Germline CDR1 reads ENHRY; CDR2 reads SYGVKD. The CDR3 spells CAISGVISGRLTDTQYF. The CDR3 bases are TGTGCCATCAGTGGTGTCATTTCAGGGCGACTCACAGATACGCAGTATTTT.

The V gene is TRBV6-5, the J gene TRBJ2-7; tentatively, D is TRBD1 (5 bases). The CDR3 totals 15 residues. Trimming removed 2 bases at V and 1 base at J, with 12 bases between. In germline, CDR1 is MNHEY, CDR2 SVGAGI. This CDR3 reads CASSYNPDISYEQYF. The DNA of the CDR3 is TGTGCCAGCAGTTACAATCCGGACATTTCCTACGAGCAGTACTTC.

This rearrangement joins TRBV6-5 to TRBJ2-6; D is unresolved. The V end was cut by 5 bases, the J end by 18 bases, with 17 bases between. The germline CDR1 and CDR2 sequences are MNHEY and SVGAGI. The CDR3 consists of 12 residues. The CDR3 nucleotides read TGTGCCAGCAGTAGGCAGGCCAGCTCGTGGACTTTC. Translation gives CASSRQASSWTF.

The chain uses TRBV28 and TRBJ1-2; 7 nucleotides agree with TRBD1. V shed 5 bases and J 5 bases; nucleotides not matched to a gene: 8. In germline, CDR1 is MDHEN, CDR2 SYDVKM. The CDR3 covers 14 residues. The CDR3 is CASSPPGQNYGYTF. In nucleotides, the CDR3 is TGTGCCAGCAGTCCCCCGGGACAGAATTATGGCTACACCTTC.

The J gene is TRBJ2-3, the V gene TRBV28; D might be TRBD2 (5 bases). Trimming left V 3 bases short and J 6 bases short, with 13 bases between. CDR3 length: 14 amino acids. Germline V gene data show CDR1 as MDHEN and CDR2 as SYDVKM. This CDR3 is CASSFVAGGDTQYF. Written as DNA, the CDR3 is TGTGCCAGCAGTTTCGTTGCGGGCGGGGATACGCAGTATTTT.

This chain links TRBV4-1 with TRBJ2-1; the D gene is possibly TRBD2 (6 bases). V was pared by 3 bases and J by 7 bases, with 19 bases between. CDR1 is MGHRA and CDR2 is YSYEKL in the germline V gene. The CDR3 length is 16 residues. The CDR3 here is CASSHPPERAHNEQFF. DNA of the CDR3: TGCGCCAGCAGCCACCCCCCGGAGCGGGCCCATAATGAGCAGTTCTTC.

The chain uses TRBV19 and TRBJ2-3; 9 bases align to TRBD2. Germline V gives CDR1 LNHDA, CDR2 SQIVND (reference sequence). The V segment lost 1 base and the J segment 6 bases; nucleotides outside the gene matches: 20. The CDR3 runs to 20 residues. The CDR3 here is CASSIAPISSGEASTDTQYF. Here the CDR3 DNA reads TGTGCCAGTAGTATAGCGCCCATATCTAGCGGGGAGGCCTCCACGGATACGCAGTATTTT. Full variable domain (rest looked up from reference TRBV19 and TRBJ2-3): DGGITQSPKYLFRKEGQNVTLSCEQNLNHDAMYWYRQDPGQGLRLIYYSQIVNDFQKGDIAEGYSVSREKKESFPLTVTSAQKNPTAFYLCASSIAPISSGEASTDTQYFGPGTRLTVL.